This record covers a single TCR beta chain. The antigen is unknown. J was trimmed by 3 bases and V by 5 bases; bases with no gene match: 12. CDR1 is MNHEY and CDR2 is SMNVEV in the germline V gene (reference sequence). The CDR3 runs 16 residues. This sample stems from a study of T cell responses to AZD1222 COVID-19 vaccine. Sequenced by immunoSEQ multiplex PCR; TCRdb stores in-frame clones only, minus some. The sample shows under 95,000 clones, about 89% of them seen only once. Overall study findings and caveats: Mostly white British, mostly female donors; authors suggested clonal diversity may be underestimated. AZD1222 recipients seropositive at baseline numbered only six or seven.

V usage is TRBV27 and J usage is TRBJ1-2, with TRBD1 matching 7 bases. Sequenced material: peripheral blood, taken on day 0 of AZD1222 vaccination. This TCR came from an adult in good health. The CDR3 DNA reads as TGTGCCAGCAGTCCATCCTCCGGACAGGTTGACTATGGCTACACCTTC. It codes for CASSPSSGQVDYGYTF.